This is a list of T cell receptor beta chains from one sample in a study of blood T cell repertoires in COVID-19. Only in-frame clones appear in the TCRdb table, and some are missing; sequencing was by immunoSEQ multiplex PCR. The table lists around 200,000 clones, 87% of them singletons. The sample comprised peripheral blood. Receptors originate from a man aged 35-49 years with active or convalescent COVID-19. The CDR3 runs from the conserved cysteine through the conserved F or W. The D gene is left open where the match is weak. Clone size is shown for a subset of rows, as once, few, many or a class of expanded clone.

J	V	D	size	DNA	CDR3
TRBJ2-1	TRBV5-4	TRBD2	.	TGTGCCAGCAGCCCGGGAGGACTAGCGGGAGAGAGTGAGCAGTTCTTC	CASSPGGLAGESEQFF
TRBJ2-7	TRBV7-8	.	once	TGTGCCAGCAGCTTATCTCCACCTCCGGACGAGCAGTACTTC	CASSLSPPPDEQYF
TRBJ2-1	TRBV5-1	TRBD1	.	TGCGCCAGCAGATTGGGACAGGGGGATTGGGACGAGCAGTTCTTC	CASRLGQGDWDEQFF
TRBJ1-1	TRBV7-2	TRBD1	.	TGTGCCAGCAGCTTAGTTGGGACAGGGGTCACTGAAGCTTTCTTT	CASSLVGTGVTEAFF
TRBJ2-3	TRBV27	TRBD2	.	TGTGCCAGCAAGGGTAGCGGGAGGGGTGATACGCAGTATTTT	CASKGSGRGDTQYF
TRBJ1-2	TRBV6-5	TRBD1	.	TGTGCCAGCAGTTACGGGGACAGGCGAGGGGAAGGCTACACCTTC	CASSYGDRRGEGYTF
TRBJ2-3	TRBV27	.	.	TGTGCCAGCAGTTTCCTAGCTCAAGGGCCGGATACGCAGTATTTT	CASSFLAQGPDTQYF
TRBJ2-1	TRBV27	TRBD1	.	TGTGCCAGCAGTTTATATAGGGCAGGGGGTACGAATGAGCAGTTCTTC	CASSLYRAGGTNEQFF
TRBJ2-1	TRBV7-3	TRBD1	few	TGTGCCAGCAGCCTCGAGGGGGCCCCCTACAATGAGCAGTTCTTC	CASSLEGAPYNEQFF
TRBJ1-1	TRBV3-1/TRBV3-2	TRBD1	.	TGTGCCAGCAGCCGGGGGACAGGGGCGACTGAAGCTTTCTTT	CASSRGTGATEAFF
TRBJ1-5	TRBV9	.	.	TGTGCCAGCAGCGTAGCCGACGGGTACAATCAGCCCCAGCATTTT	CASSVADGYNQPQHF
TRBJ1-2	TRBV27	.	.	TGTGCCAGCAGTTTAGTTGCGGATGCTAACTATGGCTACACCTTC	CASSLVADANYGYTF
TRBJ2-3	TRBV18	.	.	TGTGCCAGCTCACCGCTACCGGACAGCCCGGGGACAGATACGCAGTATTTT	CASSPLPDSPGTDTQYF
TRBJ2-7	TRBV2	TRBD2	.	TGTGCCAGCAGTGTCTCTAGCGGGATAGGCTCCTACGAGCAGTACTTC	CASSVSSGIGSYEQYF
TRBJ1-4	TRBV7-8	.	.	TGTGCCAGCAGCTTACCCAATACCGGGGTACTCAATGAAAAACTGTTTTTT	CASSLPNTGVLNEKLFF
TRBJ1-5	TRBV12-3/TRBV12-4	.	.	TGTGCCAGCAGTTGGGGCCCAAATCAGCCCCAGCATTTT	CASSWGPNQPQHF